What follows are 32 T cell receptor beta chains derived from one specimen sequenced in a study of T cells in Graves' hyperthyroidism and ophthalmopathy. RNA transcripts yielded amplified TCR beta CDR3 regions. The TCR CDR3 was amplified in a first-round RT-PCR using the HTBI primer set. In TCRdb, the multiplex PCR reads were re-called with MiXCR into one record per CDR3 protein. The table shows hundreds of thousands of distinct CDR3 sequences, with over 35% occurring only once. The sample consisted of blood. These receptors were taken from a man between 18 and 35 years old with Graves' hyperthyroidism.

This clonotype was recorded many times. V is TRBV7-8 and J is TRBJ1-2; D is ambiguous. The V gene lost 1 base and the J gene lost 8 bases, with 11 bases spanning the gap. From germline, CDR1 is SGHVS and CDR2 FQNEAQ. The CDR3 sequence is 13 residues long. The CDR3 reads CASSLGTGQGYTF. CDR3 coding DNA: TGTGCCAGCAGCTTAGGCACGGGCCAGGGCTACACCTTC.

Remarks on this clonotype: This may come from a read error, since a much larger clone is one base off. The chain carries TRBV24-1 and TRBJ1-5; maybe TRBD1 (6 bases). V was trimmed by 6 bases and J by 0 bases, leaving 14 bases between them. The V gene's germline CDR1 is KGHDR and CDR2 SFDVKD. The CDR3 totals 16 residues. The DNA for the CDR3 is TGTGCCACCAGTCTAGGACAGAACACTAGCAATCAGCCCCAGCATTTT. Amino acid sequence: CATSLGQNTSNQPQHF.

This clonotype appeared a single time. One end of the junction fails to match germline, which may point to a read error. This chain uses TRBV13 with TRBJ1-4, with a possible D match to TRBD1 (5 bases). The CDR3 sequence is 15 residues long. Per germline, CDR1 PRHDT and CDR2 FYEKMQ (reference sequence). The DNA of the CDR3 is TGTGCCAGCAGCTTGGGGGAGGCAACTAATGAAAAACTGCTTTTT. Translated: CASSLGEATNEKLLF.

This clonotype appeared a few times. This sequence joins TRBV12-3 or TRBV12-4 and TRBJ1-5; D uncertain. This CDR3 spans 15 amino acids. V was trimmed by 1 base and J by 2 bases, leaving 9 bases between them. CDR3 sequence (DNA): TGTGCCAGCAGTTTAGAGAGGAGGGGCAATCAGCCCCAGCATTTT. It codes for CASSLERRGNQPQHF.

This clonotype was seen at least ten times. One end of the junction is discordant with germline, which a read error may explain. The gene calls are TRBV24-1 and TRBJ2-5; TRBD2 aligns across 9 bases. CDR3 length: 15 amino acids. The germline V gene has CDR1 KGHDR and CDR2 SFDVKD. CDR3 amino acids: CATSEIAGVEETQYF. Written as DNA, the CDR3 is TGCGCCACCAGTGAGATAGCGGGAGTGGAGGAGACCCAGTACTTC.

CDR3 region: CASGGAQRHNSPLHF. CDR3 DNA: TGTGCCAGCGGGGGGGCGCAAAGGCACAATTCACCCCTCCACTTT. This chain links TRBV11-2 with TRBJ1-6; D is possibly TRBD1 (6 bases). This CDR3 spans 15 amino acids. V shed 8 bases and J shed 7 bases, with 18 bases lying between them. Germline assignment: CDR1 SGHAT and CDR2 FQNNGV.

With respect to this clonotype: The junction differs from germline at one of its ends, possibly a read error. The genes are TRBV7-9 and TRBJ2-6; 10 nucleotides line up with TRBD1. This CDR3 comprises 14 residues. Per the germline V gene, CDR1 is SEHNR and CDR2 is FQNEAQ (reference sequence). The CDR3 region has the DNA TGTGCCAGCAGCGCGACAGGGGGCAGGGGCACTGAAGCTTTC. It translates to CASSATGGRGTEAF.

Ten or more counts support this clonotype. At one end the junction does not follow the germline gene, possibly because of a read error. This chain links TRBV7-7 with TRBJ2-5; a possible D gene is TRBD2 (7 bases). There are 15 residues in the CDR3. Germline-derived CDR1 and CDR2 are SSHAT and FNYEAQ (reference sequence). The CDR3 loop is CASSLGGGSEETQYF. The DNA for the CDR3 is TGTGCTAGCAGCTTAGGGGGGGGAAGCGAAGAGACCCAGTACTTC.

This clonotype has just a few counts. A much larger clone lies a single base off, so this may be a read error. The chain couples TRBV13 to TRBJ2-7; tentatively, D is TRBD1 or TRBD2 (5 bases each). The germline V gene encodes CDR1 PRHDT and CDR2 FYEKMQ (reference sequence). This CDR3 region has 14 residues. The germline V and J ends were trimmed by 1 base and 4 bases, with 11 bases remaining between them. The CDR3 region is CASSLALGEYEQYF. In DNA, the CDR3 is TGTGCCAGCAGCTTAGCCCTGGGGGAGTACGAGCAGTACTTC.

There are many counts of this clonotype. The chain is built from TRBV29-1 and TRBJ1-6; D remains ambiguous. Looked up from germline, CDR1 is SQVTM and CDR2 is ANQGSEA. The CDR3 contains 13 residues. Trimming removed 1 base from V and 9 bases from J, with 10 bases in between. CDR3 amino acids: CSVEVSSGSPLHF. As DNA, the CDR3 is TGCAGCGTTGAAGTTAGTAGCGGTTCACCCCTCCACTTT.

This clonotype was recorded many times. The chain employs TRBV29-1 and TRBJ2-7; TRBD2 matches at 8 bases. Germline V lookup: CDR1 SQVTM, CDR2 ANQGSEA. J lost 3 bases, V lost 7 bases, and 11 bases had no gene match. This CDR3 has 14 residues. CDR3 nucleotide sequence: TGCAGCGCCATCTTACTAGCGGAGTACTACGAGCAGTACTTC. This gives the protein CSAILLAEYYEQYF.

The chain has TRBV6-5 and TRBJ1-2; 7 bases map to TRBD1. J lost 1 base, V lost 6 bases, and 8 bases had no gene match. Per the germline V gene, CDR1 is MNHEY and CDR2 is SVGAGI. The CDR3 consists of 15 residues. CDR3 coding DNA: TGTGCCAGCAGCTATACCCGGGACAGTAACTATGGCTACACCTTC. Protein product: CASSYTRDSNYGYTF.

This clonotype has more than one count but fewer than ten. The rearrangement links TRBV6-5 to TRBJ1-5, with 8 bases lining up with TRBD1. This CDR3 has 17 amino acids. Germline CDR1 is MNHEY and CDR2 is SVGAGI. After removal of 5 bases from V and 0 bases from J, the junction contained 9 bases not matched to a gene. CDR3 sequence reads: CASSGTGGPDSNQPQHF. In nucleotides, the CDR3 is TGTGCCAGCAGTGGTACAGGGGGGCCCGATAGCAATCAGCCCCAGCATTTT.

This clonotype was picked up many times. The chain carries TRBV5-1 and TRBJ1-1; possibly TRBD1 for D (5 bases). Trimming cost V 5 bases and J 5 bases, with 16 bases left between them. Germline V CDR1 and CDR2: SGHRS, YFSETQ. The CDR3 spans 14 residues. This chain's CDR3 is CASSRGTAGTEAFF. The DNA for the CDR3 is TGCGCCAGCAGTCGCGGGACGGCGGGGACTGAAGCTTTCTTT.

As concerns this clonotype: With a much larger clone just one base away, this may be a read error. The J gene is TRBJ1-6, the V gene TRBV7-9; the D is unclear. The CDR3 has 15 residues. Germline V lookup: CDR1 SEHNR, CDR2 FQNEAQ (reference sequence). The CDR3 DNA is TGTGCCAGCAGCCTTAACGGACCCTTTAATTCACTCCTCCACTTT. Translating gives CASSLNGPFNSLLHF.

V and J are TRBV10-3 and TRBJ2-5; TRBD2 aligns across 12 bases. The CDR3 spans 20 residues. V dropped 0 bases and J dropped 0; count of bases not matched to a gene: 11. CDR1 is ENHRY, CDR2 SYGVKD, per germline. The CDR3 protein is CAISESRRTSGTKYQETQYF. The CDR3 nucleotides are TGTGCCATCAGTGAGTCGAGAAGGACTAGCGGGACAAAGTACCAAGAGACCCAGTACTTC.

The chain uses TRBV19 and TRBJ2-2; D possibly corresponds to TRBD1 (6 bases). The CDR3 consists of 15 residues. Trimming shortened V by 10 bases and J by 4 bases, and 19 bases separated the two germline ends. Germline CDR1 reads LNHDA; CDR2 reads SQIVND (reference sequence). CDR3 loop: CATRGRTSSTGELFF. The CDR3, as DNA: TGTGCCACCAGGGGTCGGACTTCCTCCACCGGGGAGCTGTTTTTT.

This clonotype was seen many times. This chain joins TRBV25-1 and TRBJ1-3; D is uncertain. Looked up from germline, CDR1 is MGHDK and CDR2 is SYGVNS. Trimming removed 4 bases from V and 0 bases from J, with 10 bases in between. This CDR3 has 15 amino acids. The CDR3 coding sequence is TGTGCCAGCAGTGTACGCGGCAGCTCTGGAAACACCATATATTTT. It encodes CASSVRGSSGNTIYF.

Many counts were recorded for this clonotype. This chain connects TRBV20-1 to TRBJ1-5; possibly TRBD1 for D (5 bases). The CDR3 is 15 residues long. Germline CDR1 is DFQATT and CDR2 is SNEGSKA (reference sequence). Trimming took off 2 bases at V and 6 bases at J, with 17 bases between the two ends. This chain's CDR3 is CSARSGGAGRQPQHF. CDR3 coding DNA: TGCAGTGCTAGAAGCGGAGGGGCAGGGCGTCAGCCCCAGCATTTT.

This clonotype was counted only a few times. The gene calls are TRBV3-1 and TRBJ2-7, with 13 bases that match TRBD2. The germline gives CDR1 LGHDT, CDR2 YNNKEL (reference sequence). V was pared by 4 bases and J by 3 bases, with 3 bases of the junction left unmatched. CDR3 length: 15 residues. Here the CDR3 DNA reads TGTGCCAGCAGCCTACTAGCGGGGGGGGACTACGAGCAGTACTTC. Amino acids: CASSLLAGGDYEQYF.

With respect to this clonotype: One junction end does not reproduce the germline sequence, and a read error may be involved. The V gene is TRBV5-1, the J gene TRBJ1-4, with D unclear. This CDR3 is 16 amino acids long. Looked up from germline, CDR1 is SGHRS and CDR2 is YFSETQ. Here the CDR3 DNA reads TGCGCCGGCAGCTTGGAGGGAGCTCAAGGACATGAAAAACTGTTTTTT. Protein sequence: CAGSLEGAQGHEKLFF.

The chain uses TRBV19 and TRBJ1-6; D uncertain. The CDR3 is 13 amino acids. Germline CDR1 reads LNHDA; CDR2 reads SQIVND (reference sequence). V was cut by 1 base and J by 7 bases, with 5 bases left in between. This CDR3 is CASSIVSNSPLHF. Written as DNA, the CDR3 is TGTGCCAGTAGTATAGTCAGCAATTCACCCCTCCACTTT.

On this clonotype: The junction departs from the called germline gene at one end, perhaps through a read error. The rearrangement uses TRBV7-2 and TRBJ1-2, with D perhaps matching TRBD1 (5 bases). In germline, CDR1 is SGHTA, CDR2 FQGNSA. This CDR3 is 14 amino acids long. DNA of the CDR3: TGCGCCAGCAGCCATGGGAGGGGTGACTATGGCTACACCTTC. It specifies CASSHGRGDYGYTF.

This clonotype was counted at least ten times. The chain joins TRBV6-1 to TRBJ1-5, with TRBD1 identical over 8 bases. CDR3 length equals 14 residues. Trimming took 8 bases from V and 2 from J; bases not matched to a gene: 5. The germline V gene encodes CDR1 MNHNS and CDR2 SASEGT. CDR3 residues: CASWEQGGNQPQHF. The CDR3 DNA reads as TGTGCCAGCTGGGAACAGGGGGGCAATCAGCCCCAGCATTTT.

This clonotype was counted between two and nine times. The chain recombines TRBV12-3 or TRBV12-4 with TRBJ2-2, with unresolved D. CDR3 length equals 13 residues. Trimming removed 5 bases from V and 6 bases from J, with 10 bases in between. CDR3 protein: CASSPSGAGELFF. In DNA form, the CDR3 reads TGTGCCAGCAGTCCCTCGGGTGCCGGGGAGCTGTTTTTT.

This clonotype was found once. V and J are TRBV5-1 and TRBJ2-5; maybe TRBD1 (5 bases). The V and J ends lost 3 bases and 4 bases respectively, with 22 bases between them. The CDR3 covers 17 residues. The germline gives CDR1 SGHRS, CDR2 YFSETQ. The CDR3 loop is CASSWGVTDKKGETQYF. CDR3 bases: TGCGCCAGCAGCTGGGGCGTGACAGACAAAAAGGGAGAGACCCAGTACTTC.

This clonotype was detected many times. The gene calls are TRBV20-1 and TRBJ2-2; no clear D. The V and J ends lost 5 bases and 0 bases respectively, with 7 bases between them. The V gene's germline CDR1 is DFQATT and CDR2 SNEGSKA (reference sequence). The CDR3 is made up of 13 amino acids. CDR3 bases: TGCAGTGCTCGGCCCACGAACACCGGGGAGCTGTTTTTT. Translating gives CSARPTNTGELFF.

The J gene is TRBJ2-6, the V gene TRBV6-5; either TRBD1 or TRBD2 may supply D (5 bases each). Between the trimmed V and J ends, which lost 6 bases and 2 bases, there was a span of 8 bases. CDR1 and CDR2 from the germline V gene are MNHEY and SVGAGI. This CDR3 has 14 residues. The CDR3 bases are TGTGCCAGCAGGGGGGAAACTGGGGCCAACGTCCTGACTTTC. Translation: CASRGETGANVLTF.

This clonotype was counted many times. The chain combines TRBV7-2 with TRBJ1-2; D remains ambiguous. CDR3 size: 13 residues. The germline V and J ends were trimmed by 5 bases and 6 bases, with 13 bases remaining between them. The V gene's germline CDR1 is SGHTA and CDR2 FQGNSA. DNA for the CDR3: TGTGCCAGCAGCCCCGACAACGAGGATGGCTACACCTTC. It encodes CASSPDNEDGYTF.

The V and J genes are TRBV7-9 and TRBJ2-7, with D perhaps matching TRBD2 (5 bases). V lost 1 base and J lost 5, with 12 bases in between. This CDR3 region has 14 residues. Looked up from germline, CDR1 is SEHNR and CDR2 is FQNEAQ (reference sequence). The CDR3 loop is CASSLEGGSDEQYF. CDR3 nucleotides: TGTGCCAGCAGCTTAGAAGGTGGGAGTGACGAGCAGTACTTC.

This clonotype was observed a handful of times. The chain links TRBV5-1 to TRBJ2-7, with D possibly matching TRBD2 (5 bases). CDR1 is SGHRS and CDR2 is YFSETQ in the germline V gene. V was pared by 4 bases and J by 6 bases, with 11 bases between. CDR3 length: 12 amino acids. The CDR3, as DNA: TGCGCCAGCAGCCTGCCTGGGAGCGAGCAGTACTTC. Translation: CASSLPGSEQYF.

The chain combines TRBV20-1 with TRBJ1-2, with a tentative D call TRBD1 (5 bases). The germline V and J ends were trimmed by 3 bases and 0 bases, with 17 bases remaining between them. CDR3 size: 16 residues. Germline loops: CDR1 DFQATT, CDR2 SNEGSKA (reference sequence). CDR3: CSARGSGKGPNYGYTF. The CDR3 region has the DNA TGCAGTGCTAGGGGTTCGGGGAAGGGGCCTAACTATGGCTACACCTTC.